Each of the 5 T cell receptor beta chains below was sequenced from the same sample in a study of T cells expressing NK-cell markers. TCRdb derives one entry per CDR3 protein from the 5' RACE reads, leaving out DNA. The sample holds 350,000 to 450,000 distinct CDR3 sequences. Sequenced material: blood T cells: a sorted CD56 or NKG2C T cell subset, CD4+ or CD8+ T cells, or bulk PBMC T cells (not recorded which). Source of these receptors: a man aged 18-75 years in good health.

The chain uses TRBV11-3 and TRBJ2-1. The germline V gene encodes CDR1 SGHNT and CDR2 YENEEA. This CDR3 comprises 15 residues. The CDR3 protein is CASSLEPDSYNEQFF.

The V gene is TRBV23-1, the J gene TRBJ2-7; with no DNA, the TCRdb D assignment of TRBD1 cannot be verified. TRBV23-1 is an ORF, with its function uncertain. The CDR3 has 13 amino acids. CDR3 sequence: CASSHRGVYEQYF.

This chain joins TRBV6-2 or TRBV6-3 and TRBJ2-1; TCRdb's D gene call, TRBD1, goes unchecked for lack of DNA. In germline, CDR1 is MNHEY, CDR2 SVGEGT. The CDR3 is 15 amino acids. CDR3 protein: CASSSDRRFYNEQFF.

The gene calls are TRBV5-1 and TRBJ2-4; TCRdb calls TRBD1, which cannot be checked without DNA. CDR3 size: 16 residues. Germline V CDR1 and CDR2: SGHRS, YFSETQ. CDR3 sequence: CASSGGVTGGQNIQYF.

The chain carries TRBV6-1 and TRBJ1-1. Germline V gene sequence: CDR1 MNHNS, CDR2 SASEGT. This CDR3 region has 15 residues. The CDR3 loop is CASSSPGTGISEAFF.